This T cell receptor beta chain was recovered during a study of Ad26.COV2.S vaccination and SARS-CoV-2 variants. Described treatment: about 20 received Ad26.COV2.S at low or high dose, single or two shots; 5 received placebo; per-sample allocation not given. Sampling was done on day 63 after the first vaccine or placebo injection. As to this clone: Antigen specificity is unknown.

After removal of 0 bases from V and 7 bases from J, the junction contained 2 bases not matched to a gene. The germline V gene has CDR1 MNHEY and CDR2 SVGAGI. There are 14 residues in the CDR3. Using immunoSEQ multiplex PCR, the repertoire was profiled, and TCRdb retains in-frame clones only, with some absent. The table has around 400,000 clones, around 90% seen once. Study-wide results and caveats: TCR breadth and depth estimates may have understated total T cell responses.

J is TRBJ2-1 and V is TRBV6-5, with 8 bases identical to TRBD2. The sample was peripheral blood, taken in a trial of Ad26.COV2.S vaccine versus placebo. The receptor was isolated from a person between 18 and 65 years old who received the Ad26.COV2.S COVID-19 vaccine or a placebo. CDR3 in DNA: TGTGCCAGCAGTTACTCGACTAGCGCGAATGAGCAGTTCTTC. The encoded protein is CASSYSTSANEQFF.